This TCR beta chain came from a study of metastatic and nonmetastatic thyroid tumors. Study at large: The study looked at repertoires side by side in blood and in tumor or nodule tissue from malignant and benign thyroid patients. Whole-study results and caveats: Reportedly, malignant thyroid tumors had significantly higher TCR beta diversity than benign nodules, in blood and tumor.

TCRdb ran MiXCR on the PCR reads. The sample yields nearly 5,000 clones, 28% seen once. Thyroid surgery took place with no prior treatment in any patient. To note about this clone: Its antigen is not identified.

The length of the CDR3 is 17 residues. V was trimmed by 7 bases and J by 8 bases, leaving 29 bases between them. Germline V gene lookup returns CDR1 MNHNS and CDR2 SASEGT. This receptor was obtained from a female donor with papillary thyroid cancer or a benign thyroid nodule (not recorded which). Some clones in this sample may be carry-over from other donors' samples. The sample taken for sequencing was adjacent normal tissue. The chain couples TRBV6-1 to TRBJ1-1; D is undetermined. The CDR3 sequence is CASNVLLAAGARWEAFF. CDR3 nucleotide sequence: TGTGCCAGCAATGTTCTTCTGGCAGCGGGCGCAAGGTGGGAAGCTTTCTTT.